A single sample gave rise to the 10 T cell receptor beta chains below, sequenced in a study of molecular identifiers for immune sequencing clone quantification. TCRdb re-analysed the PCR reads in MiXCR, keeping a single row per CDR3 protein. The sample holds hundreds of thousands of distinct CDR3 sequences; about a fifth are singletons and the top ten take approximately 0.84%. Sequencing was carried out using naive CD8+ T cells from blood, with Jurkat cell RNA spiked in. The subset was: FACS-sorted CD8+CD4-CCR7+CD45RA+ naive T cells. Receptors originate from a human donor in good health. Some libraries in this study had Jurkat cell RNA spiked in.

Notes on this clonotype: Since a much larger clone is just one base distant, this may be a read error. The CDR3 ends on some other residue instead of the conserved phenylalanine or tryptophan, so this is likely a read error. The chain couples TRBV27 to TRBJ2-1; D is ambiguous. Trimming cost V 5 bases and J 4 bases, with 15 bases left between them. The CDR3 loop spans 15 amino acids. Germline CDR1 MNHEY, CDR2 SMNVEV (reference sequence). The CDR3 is CASSPYGPEYNEQFL. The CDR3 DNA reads TGTGCCAGCAGTCCCTATGGCCCAGAATACAATGAGCAGTTCCTC.

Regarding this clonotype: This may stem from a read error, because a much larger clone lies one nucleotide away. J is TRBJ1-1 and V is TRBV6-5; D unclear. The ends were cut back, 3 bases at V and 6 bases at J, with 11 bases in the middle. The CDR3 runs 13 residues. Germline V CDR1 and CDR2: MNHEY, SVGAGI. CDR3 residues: CASSYDSAAEAFF. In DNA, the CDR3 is TGTGCCAGCAGTTATGACTCGGCCGCTGAAGCTTTCTTT.

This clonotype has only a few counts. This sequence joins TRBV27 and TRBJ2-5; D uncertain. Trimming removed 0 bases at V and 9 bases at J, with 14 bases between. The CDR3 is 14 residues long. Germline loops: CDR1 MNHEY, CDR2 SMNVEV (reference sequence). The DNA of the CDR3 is TGTGCCAGCAGTTTATCCGTCGGTGTTACGGCCCAGTACTTC. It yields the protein CASSLSVGVTAQYF.

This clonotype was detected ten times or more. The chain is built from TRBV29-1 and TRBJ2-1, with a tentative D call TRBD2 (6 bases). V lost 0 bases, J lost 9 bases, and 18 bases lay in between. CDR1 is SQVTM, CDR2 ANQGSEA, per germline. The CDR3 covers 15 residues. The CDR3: CSVEDERAWRGEQFF. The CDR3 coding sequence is TGCAGCGTTGAAGATGAGCGGGCCTGGCGGGGTGAGCAGTTCTTC.

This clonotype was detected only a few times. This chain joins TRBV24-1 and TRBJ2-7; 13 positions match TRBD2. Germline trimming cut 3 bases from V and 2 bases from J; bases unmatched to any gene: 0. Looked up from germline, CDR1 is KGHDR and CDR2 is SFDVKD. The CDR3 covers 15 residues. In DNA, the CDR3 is TGTGCCACCAGTGATGGGACTAGCGGGGCCTACGAGCAGTACTTC. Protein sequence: CATSDGTSGAYEQYF.

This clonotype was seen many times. The CDR3 DNA reads TGTGCCAGCAGCCCTCTGACTAGCGCAGGCACAGATACGCAGTATTTT. This gives the protein CASSPLTSAGTDTQYF. The rearrangement links TRBV7-9 to TRBJ2-3; 8 nucleotides align to TRBD2. The CDR3 contains 16 residues. Germline CDR1 reads SEHNR; CDR2 reads FQNEAQ (reference sequence). With 5 bases clipped from V and 1 base from J, the junction kept 8 bases outside the gene matches.

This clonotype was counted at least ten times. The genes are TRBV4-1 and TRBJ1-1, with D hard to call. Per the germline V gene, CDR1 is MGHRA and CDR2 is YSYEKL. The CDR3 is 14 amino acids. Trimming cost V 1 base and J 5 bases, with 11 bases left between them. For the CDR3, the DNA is TGCGCCAGCAGCCAAGCCCCGGGAGGTACTGAAGCTTTCTTT. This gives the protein CASSQAPGGTEAFF.

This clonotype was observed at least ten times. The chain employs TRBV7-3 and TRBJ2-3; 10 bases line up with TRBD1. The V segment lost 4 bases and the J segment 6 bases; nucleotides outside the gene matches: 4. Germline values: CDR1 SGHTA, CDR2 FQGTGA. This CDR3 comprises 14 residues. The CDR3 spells CASSSTGGKDTQYF. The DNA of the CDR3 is TGTGCCAGCAGCTCGACAGGGGGCAAGGATACGCAGTATTTT.

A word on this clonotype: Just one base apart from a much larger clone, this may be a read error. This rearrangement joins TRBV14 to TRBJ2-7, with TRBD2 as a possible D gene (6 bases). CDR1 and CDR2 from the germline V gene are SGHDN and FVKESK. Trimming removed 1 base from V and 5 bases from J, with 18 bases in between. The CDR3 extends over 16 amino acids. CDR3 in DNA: TGTGCCAGCAGCCAAGTGGTCGGGGGTCCCTGGGACGAGCAGTACTTC. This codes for CASSQVVGGPWDEQYF.

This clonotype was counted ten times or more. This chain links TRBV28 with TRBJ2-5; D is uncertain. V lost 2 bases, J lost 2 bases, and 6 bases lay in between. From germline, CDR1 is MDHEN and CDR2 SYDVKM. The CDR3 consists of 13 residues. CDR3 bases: TGTGCCAGCAGTTTAAGGCAGCAAGAGACCCAGTACTTC. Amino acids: CASSLRQQETQYF.